This paragraph reports one T cell receptor (beta chain). Its antigen remains unidentified. No per-base quality is available; no much larger clone lies one base away. The data stem from a study of Ad26.COV2.S vaccination and SARS-CoV-2 variants (dated by TCRdb to the early 2020s). Broadly, across the study: Donors in the vaccine arm were drawn from COV1001, a multicentre, randomized, double-blind, placebo-controlled phase I-IIa trial testing Ad26.COV2.S in healthy adults. Ad26.COV2.S was administered intramuscularly at 5 x 10^10 or 1 x 10^11 viral particles, either as a single shot or as two shots given 56 days apart. TCRbeta repertoire sequencing was used to assess the specificity and breadth of SARS-CoV-2-reactive T cell receptors after Ad26.COV2.S vaccination. A total of 32 samples were included in the TCR-sequenced set, comprising roughly 19 Ad26.COV2.S vaccine recipients, 5 placebo recipients and 8 SARS-CoV-2 convalescent individuals. Trial participants were randomized into five groups of five: low-dose or high-dose Ad26.COV2.S given once or twice, or placebo on both occasions. Blinding of investigators to trial group allocation was maintained during experiments and outcome assessment.

TCRbeta CDR3 regions were sequenced with the immunoSEQ Assay. After extraction, genomic DNA underwent amplification by bias-controlled multiplex PCR, followed by high-throughput sequencing. On the study's bioinformatics: To quantify the absolute abundance of each unique TCRbeta CDR3 region, sequences were collapsed and filtered. Usable DNA was measured by amplifying reference genes present in all nucleated cells, and TCRbeta template counts were normalized to that usable DNA to estimate T cell fraction. Repertoire TCRs were annotated as SARS-CoV-2-specific by exact matching of V gene, CDR3 amino acid sequence and J gene to a known reactive TCR set. The reference SARS-CoV-2 TCR set came from MIRA and was filtered for enrichment in COVID-19-positive ImmuneCODE repertoires, removing public or cross-reactive TCRs. Using the MIRA antigens, annotated TCRs were further analysed by specific ORF or by position within an ORF. Breadth was defined as the number of annotated unique rearrangements divided by the total number of unique productive rearrangements, and depth was defined as the summed frequency of the annotated unique rearrangements. Two-sided Wilcoxon rank-sum tests were used to compare TCR breadth between groups. TCRdb holds this immuneACCESS table with in-frame rearrangements only. Some clones are missing; in checked studies, unresolved V genes explain under half, and the rest has no known cause. V, J and clone size reflect that table, while D and trimming were determined from the DNA. Within this sample are roughly 680,000 clones, with roughly nine tenths of them counted one time only. Roughly 1.5% of the sample is taken by the ten largest.

Study-level results and caveats: The authors noted that the TCR breadth and depth analyses may have underestimated total T cell responses. Vaccine and placebo recipients had similar non-spike TCR breadth, a finding consistent with the vaccine containing only spike. The study was not powered to compare responses between vaccine doses or regimens. Higher spike-specific TCR breadth was observed in Ad26.COV2.S recipients than in placebo recipients (P = 0.0014). After vaccination, substantial breadth of spike-specific CD8+ and CD4+ T cell responses was reported.

Read against the paper, the sample's treatment or condition label means: around 19 received Ad26.COV2.S at low or high dose, single or two shots; several received placebo; per-sample allocation not given. For vaccine and placebo recipients, the sequenced repertoires came from samples collected on day 63 after the first injection. Between 29 July and 7 August 2020, Cohort 1b enrolled around 24 adults aged 18-55 years at one site in Boston, USA. Ad26.COV2.S was a replication-incompetent adenovirus type 26 vector that expressed a prefusion-stabilized SARS-CoV-2 spike protein derived from the original Wuhan strain. The CDR3, cysteine through phenylalanine, is 15 amino acids long. Solely the CDR3 DNA is kept, with 45 bases framed from the first base. Trimming takes 2 bases from V and 1 base from J, and the germline ends sit 8 bases apart. CDR1 LNHDA and CDR2 SQIVND are derived from the germline V gene (reference sequence).

The material was peripheral blood, obtained in a trial of Ad26.COV2.S vaccine versus placebo. The chain is encoded by TRBV19 joined to TRBJ2-2; a confident D gene designation cannot be given. This receptor was identified in a person aged 18-60 years who received the Ad26.COV2.S COVID-19 vaccine or a placebo. The bases are TGTGCCAGTAGTATAACGGCTGGGAACACCGGGGAGCTGTTTTTT. Translated, it gives CASSITAGNTGELFF.